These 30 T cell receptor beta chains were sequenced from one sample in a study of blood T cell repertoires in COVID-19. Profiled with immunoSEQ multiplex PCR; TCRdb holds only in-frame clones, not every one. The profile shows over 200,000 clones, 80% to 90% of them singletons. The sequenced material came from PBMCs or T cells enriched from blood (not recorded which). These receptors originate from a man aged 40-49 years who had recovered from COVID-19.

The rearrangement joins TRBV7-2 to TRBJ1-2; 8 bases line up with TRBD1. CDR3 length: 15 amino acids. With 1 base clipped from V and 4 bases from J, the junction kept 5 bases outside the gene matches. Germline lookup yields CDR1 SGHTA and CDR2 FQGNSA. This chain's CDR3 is CASSLGSGGTYGYTF. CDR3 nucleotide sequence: TGTGCCAGCAGCTTAGGGTCAGGGGGCACCTATGGCTACACCTTC.

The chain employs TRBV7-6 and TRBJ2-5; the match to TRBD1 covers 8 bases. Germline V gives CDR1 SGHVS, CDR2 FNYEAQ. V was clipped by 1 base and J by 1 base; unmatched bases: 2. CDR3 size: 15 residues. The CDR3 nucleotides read TGTGCCAGCAGCTTAGGGACAGGGTTCCAAGAGACCCAGTACTTC. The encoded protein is CASSLGTGFQETQYF. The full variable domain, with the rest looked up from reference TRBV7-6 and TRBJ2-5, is GAGVSQSPRYKVTKRGQDVALRCDPISGHVSLYWYRQALGQGPEFLTYFNYEAQQDKSGLPNDRFSAERPEGSISTLTIQRTEQRDSAMYRCASSLGTGFQETQYFGPGTRLLVL.

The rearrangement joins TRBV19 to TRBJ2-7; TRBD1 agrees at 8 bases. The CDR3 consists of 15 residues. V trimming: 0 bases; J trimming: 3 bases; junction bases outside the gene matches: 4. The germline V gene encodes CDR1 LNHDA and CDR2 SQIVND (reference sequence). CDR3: CASSIDQGAVYEQYF. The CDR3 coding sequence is TGTGCCAGTAGTATAGATCAGGGGGCAGTCTACGAGCAGTACTTC.

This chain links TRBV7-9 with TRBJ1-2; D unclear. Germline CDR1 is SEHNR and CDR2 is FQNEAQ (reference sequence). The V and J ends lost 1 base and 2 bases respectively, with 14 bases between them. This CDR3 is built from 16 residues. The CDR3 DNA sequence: TGTGCCAGCAGCTTAGGGTCCCGGGTGAGGAACTATGGCTACACCTTC. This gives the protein CASSLGSRVRNYGYTF.

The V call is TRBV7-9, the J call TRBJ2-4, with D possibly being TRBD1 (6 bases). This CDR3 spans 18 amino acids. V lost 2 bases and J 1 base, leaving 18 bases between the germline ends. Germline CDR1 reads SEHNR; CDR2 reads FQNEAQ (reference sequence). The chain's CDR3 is CASSLTGGRPLAKNIQYF. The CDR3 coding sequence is TGTGCCAGCAGCTTAACTGGGGGCAGGCCCCTCGCCAAAAACATTCAGTACTTC.

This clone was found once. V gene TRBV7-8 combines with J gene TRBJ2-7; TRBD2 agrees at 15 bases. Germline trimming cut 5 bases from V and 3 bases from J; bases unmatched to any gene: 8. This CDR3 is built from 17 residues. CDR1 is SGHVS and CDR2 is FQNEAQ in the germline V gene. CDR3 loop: CASSQGLAGGFRYEQYF. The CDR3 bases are TGTGCCAGCAGCCAGGGACTAGCGGGAGGTTTTCGCTACGAGCAGTACTTC.

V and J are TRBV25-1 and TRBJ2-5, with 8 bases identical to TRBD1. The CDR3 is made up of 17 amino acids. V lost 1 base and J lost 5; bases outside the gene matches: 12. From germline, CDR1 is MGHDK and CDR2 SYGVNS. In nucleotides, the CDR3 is TGTGCCAGCAGTGAATCGGACAGGGTGTTCTTTGTGGAGACCCAGTACTTC. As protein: CASSESDRVFFVETQYF.

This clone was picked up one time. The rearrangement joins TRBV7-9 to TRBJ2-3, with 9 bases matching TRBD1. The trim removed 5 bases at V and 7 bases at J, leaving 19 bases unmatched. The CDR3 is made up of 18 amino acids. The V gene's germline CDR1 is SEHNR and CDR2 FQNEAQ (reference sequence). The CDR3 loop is CASSPPHGGQGPGYTQYF. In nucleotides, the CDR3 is TGTGCCAGCAGCCCGCCTCATGGGGGACAGGGACCAGGGTATACGCAGTATTTT. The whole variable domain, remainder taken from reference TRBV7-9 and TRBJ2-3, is DTGVSQNPRHKITKRGQNVTFRCDPISEHNRLYWYRQTLGQGPEFLTYFQNEAQLEKSRLLSDRFSAERPKGSFSTLEIQRTEQGDSAMYLCASSPPHGGQGPGYTQYFGPGTRLTVL.

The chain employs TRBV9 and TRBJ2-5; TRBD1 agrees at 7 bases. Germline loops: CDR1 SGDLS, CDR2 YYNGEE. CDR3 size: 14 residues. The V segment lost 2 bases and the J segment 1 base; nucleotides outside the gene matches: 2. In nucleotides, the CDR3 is TGTGCCAGCAGCGTCCGGGACAGCCAAGAGACCCAGTACTTC. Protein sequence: CASSVRDSQETQYF.

As DNA, the CDR3 is TGCGCCAGCAGTGAGTCGGGGGGTTCGGAAAAACTGTTTTTT. It encodes CASSESGGSEKLFF. The chain couples TRBV10-2 to TRBJ1-4; D might be TRBD1 (5 bases). The germline V gene encodes CDR1 WSHSY and CDR2 SAAADI. CDR3 length: 14 amino acids. Trimming cost V 0 bases and J 8 bases, with 10 bases left between them.

CDR3 in amino acids: CASSPTISQPQHF. CDR3 bases: TGTGCCAGCAGCCCCACTATCAGTCAGCCCCAGCATTTT. The chain couples TRBV12-3 or TRBV12-4 to TRBJ1-5; D is unresolved. V gave up 6 bases and J gave up 6 bases, with 12 bases separating them. This CDR3 has 13 residues.

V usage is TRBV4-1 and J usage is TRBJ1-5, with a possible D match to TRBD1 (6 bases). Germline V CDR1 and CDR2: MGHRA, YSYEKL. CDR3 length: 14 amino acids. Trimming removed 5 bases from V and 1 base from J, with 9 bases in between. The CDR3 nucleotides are TGCGCCAGCAGCTATGACAGGAGCAATCAGCCCCAGCATTTT. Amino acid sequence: CASSYDRSNQPQHF.

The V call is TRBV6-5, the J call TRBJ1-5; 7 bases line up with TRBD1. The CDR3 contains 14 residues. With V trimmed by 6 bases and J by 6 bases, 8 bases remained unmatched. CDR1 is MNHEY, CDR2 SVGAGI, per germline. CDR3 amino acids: CASSNRGGGQPQHF. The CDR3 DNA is TGTGCCAGCAGCAACAGGGGCGGTGGTCAGCCCCAGCATTTT.

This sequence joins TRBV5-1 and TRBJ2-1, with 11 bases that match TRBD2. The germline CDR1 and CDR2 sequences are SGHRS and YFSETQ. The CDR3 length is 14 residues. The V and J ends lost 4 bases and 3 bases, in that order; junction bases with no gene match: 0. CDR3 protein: CASSGTSGYNEQFF. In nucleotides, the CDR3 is TGCGCCAGCAGCGGGACTAGCGGCTACAATGAGCAGTTCTTC. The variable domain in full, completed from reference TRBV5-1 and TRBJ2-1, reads KAGVTQTPRYLIKTRGQQVTLSCSPISGHRSVSWYQQTPGQGLQFLFEYFSETQRNKGNFPGRFSGRQFSNSRSEMNVSTLELGDSALYLCASSGTSGYNEQFFGPGTRLTVL.

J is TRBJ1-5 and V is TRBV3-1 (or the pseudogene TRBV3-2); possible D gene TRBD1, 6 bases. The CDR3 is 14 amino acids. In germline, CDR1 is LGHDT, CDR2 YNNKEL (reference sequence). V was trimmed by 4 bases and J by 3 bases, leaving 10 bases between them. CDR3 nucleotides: TGTGCCAGCAGCCCCGACAGGAACAATCAGCCCCAGCATTTT. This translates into CASSPDRNNQPQHF.

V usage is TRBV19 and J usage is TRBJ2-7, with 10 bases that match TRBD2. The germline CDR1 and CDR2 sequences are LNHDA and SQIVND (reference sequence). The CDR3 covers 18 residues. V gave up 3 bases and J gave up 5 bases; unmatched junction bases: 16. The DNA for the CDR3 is TGTGCCAGTAGTATGCCCCGGACTAGCGGCAAAGATCGAGACGAGCAGTACTTC. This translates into CASSMPRTSGKDRDEQYF.

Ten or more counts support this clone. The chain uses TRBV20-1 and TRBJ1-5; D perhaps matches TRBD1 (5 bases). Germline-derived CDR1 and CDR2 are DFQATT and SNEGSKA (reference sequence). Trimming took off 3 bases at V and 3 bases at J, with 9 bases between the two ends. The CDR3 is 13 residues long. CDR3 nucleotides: TGCAGTGCTAGTTTTGGACACAATCAGCCCCAGCATTTT. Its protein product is CSASFGHNQPQHF.

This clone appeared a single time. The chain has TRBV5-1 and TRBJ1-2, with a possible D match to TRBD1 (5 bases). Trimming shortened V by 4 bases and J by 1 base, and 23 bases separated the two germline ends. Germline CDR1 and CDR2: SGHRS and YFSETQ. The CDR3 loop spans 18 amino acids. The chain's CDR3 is CASSPLRGDPPLNYGYTF. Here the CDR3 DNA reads TGCGCCAGCAGCCCCCTGCGGGGGGACCCTCCTCTTAACTATGGCTACACCTTC.

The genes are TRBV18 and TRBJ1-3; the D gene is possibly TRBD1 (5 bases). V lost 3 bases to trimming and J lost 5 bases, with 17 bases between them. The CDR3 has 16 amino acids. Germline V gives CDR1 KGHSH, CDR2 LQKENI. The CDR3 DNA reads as TGTGCCAGCTCACCTATACGGCCAGGGAAGAGAAACACCATATATTTT. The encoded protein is CASSPIRPGKRNTIYF.

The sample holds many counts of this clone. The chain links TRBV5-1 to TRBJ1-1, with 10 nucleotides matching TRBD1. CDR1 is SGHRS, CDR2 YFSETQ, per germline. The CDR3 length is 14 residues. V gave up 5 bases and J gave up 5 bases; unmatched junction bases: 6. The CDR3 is CASRTDRGRTEAFF. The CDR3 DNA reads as TGCGCCAGCAGGACCGACAGGGGGCGTACTGAAGCTTTCTTT.

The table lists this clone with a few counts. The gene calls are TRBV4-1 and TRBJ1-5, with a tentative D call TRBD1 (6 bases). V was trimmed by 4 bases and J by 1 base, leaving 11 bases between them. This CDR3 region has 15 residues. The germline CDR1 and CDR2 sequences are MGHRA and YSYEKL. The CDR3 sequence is CASSPEGGSNQPQHF. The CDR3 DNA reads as TGCGCCAGCAGCCCGGAAGGGGGAAGCAATCAGCCCCAGCATTTT.

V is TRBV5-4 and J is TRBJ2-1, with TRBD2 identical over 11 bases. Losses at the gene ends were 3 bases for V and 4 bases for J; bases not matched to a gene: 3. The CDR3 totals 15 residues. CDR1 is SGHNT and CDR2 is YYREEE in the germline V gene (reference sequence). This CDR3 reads CASSSLAGGYNEQFF. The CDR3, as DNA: TGTGCCAGCAGCTCGCTAGCGGGGGGATACAATGAGCAGTTCTTC.

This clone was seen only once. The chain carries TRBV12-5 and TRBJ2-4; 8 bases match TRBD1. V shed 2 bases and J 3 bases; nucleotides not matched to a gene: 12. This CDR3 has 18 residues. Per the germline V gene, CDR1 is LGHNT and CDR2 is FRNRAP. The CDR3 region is CASGLITGQGVGKNIQYF. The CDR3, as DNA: TGTGCTAGTGGTTTGATCACAGGACAGGGAGTTGGCAAAAACATTCAGTACTTC.

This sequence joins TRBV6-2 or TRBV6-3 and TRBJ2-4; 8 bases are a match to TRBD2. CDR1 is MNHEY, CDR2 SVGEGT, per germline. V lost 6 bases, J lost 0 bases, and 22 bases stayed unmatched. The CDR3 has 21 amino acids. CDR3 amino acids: CASSAGTSGWRGSLAKNIQYF. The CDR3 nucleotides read TGTGCCAGCAGCGCCGGTACTAGCGGATGGAGGGGCTCTCTAGCCAAAAACATTCAGTACTTC.

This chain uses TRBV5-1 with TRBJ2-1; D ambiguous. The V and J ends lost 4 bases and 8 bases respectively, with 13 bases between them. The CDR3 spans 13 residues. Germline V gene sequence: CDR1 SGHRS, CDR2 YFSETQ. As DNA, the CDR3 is TGCGCCAGCAGCCTATTACTTACGGATGAGCAGTTCTTC. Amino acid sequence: CASSLLLTDEQFF.

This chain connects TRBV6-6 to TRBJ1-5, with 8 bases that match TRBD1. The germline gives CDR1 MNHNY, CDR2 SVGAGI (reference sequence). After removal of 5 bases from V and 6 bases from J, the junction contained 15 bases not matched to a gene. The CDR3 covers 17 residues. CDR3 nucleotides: TGTGCCAGCAGTCGGAAGAGTGGCAGGGGGCTTGCTCAGCCCCAGCATTTT. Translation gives CASSRKSGRGLAQPQHF.

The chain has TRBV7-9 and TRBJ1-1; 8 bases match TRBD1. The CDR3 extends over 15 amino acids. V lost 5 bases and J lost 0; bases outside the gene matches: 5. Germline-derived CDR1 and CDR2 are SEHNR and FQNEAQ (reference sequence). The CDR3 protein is CASSPDRALNTEAFF. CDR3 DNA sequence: TGTGCCAGCAGCCCGGACAGGGCCCTGAACACTGAAGCTTTCTTT.

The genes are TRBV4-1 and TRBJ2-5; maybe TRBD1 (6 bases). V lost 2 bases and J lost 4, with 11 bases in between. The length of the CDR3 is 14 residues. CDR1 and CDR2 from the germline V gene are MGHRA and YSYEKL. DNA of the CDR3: TGCGCCAGCAGCCAATTCACAGGGCCAGAGACCCAGTACTTC. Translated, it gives CASSQFTGPETQYF.

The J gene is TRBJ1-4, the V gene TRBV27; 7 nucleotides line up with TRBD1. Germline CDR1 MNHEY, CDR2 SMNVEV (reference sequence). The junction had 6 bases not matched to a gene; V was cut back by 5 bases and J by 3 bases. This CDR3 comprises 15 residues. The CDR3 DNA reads TGTGCCAGCAGTGAAAACAGGGGTTCTAATGAAAAACTGTTTTTT. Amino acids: CASSENRGSNEKLFF.

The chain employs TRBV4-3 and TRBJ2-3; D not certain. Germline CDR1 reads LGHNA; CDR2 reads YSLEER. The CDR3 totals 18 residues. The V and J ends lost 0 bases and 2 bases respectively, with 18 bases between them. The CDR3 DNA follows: TGCGCCAGCAGCCAAGAAGTTCGTTATTGGGCCCTCACAGATACGCAGTATTTT. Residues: CASSQEVRYWALTDTQYF.